This T cell receptor (beta chain) was identified during a study of shared clonotypes between healthy human individuals. Study-wide results and caveats: Across subsets, estimated richness was generally greater for naive than for memory populations.

Clones were sequenced by immunoSEQ multiplex PCR, and TCRdb holds only the in-frame ones, with some missing. This sample has about 2.2 million clones, with around 93% found just once. In the case of this clone: Antigen unknown.

CD45RO-negative cells were positively selected for CCR7, leaving out terminally differentiated effector memory CD45RA+ cells. The CDR3 extends over 15 amino acids. Germline values: CDR1 MNHEY, CDR2 SMNVEV (reference sequence). The V gene end was trimmed by 7 bases and the J gene end by 6 bases; junction bases not matched to a gene: 11. Sequenced: naive CD8+ T cells from PBMCs. This receptor was taken from a man aged 18 to 30 in good health. Some clones in this sample may be carry-over from other donors' samples. This chain links TRBV27 with TRBJ2-7; 11 nucleotides match TRBD1. Here the CDR3 reads CASTNIGTGGAEQYF. DNA of the CDR3: TGTGCCAGCACTAATATAGGGACAGGGGGGGCCGAGCAGTACTTC.